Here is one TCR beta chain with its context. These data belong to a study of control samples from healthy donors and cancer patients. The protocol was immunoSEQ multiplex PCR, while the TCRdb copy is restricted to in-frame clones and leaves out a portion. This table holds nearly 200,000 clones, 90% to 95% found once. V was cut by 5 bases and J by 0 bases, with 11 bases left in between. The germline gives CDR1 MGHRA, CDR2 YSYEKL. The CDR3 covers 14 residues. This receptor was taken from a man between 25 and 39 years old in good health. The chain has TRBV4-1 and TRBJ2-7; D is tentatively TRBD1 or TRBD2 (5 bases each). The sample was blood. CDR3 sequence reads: CASSTRDGSYEQYF. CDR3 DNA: TGCGCCAGCAGCACTCGGGACGGCTCCTACGAGCAGTACTTC.